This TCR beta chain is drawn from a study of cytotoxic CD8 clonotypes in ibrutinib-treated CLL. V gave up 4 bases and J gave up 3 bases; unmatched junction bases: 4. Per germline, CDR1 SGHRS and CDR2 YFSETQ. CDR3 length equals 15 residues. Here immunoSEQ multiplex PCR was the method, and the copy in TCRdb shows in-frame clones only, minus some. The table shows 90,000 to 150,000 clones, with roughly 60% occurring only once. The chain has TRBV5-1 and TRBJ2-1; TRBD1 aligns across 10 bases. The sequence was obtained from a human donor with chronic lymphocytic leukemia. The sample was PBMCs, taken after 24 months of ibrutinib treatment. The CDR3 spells CASSGGQGDYNEQFF. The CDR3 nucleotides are TGCGCCAGCAGCGGAGGACAGGGGGACTACAATGAGCAGTTCTTC.